A single T cell receptor (beta chain) is shown here with its context. CDR1 is SGHRS, CDR2 YFSETQ, per germline. The length of the CDR3 is 15 residues. Trimming at V came to 1 base and at J to 4 bases, leaving 6 bases not matched to a gene. As it was prepared, the TCRbeta library received unique molecular identifiers. TCRdb redid the calling of the PCR reads with MiXCR, one entry per CDR3 protein. Among approximately 350,000 distinct CDR3 sequences listed, more than 10% were seen once. This entry belongs to a study of T-cell reconstitution after alpha-beta-depleted transplantation in children. The specimen was PBMCs, collected from the stem cell graft. J is TRBJ2-5 and V is TRBV5-1; the match to TRBD1 covers 8 bases. The TCR was taken from a human donor who donated a stem cell graft to a child with Fanconi anemia. The CDR3 sequence: CASSLRGQAGETQYF. CDR3 nucleotides: TGCGCCAGCAGCTTGAGGGGACAGGCTGGAGAGACCCAGTACTTC.